The 21 T cell receptor beta chains below come from one sample, sequenced in a study of blood T cell repertoires in COVID-19. Only in-frame clones appear in the TCRdb table, and some are missing; sequencing was by immunoSEQ multiplex PCR. Of 200,000 to 250,000 clones listed, 88% were seen once; the top ten hold 2.6%. Input material: PBMCs or T cells enriched from blood (not recorded which). The source of these receptors is a woman in her thirties who had recovered from COVID-19.

The rearrangement uses TRBV29-1 and TRBJ1-3, with a possible D match to TRBD1 (6 bases). There are 13 residues in the CDR3. Per germline, CDR1 SQVTM and CDR2 ANQGSEA. V lost 4 bases to trimming and J lost 4 bases, with 11 bases between them. CDR3: CSVVSGVGNTIYF. CDR3 nucleotide sequence: TGCAGCGTTGTATCAGGGGTGGGAAACACCATATATTTT.

The V gene is TRBV7-2, the J gene TRBJ1-5, with TRBD1 identical over 8 bases. Germline CDR1 SGHTA, CDR2 FQGNSA. The CDR3 runs 14 residues. V trimming: 6 bases; J trimming: 6 bases; junction bases outside the gene matches: 7. The CDR3 nucleotides are TGTGCCAGCAGTCAGGACAGGGCCCGTCAGCCCCAGCATTTT. Translating it yields CASSQDRARQPQHF. The full variable domain, completed using reference TRBV7-2 and TRBJ1-5, is GAGVSQSPSNKVTEKGKDVELRCDPISGHTALYWYRQSLGQGLEFLIYFQGNSAPDKSGLPSDRFSAERTGGSVSTLTIQRTQQEDSAVYLCASSQDRARQPQHFGDGTRLSIL.

The V call is TRBV7-3, the J call TRBJ2-3; possible D gene TRBD2, 6 bases. CDR1 SGHTA and CDR2 FQGTGA come from the germline V gene. The CDR3 has 13 residues. V was cut by 9 bases and J by 6 bases, with 16 bases left in between. The CDR3 DNA follows: TGTGCCAGTACAATGGGGGGTAGTGATACGCAGTATTTT. Its protein product is CASTMGGSDTQYF.

The J gene is TRBJ2-3, the V gene TRBV29-1; no clear D. V was pared by 4 bases and J by 0 bases, with 8 bases between. Germline CDR1 is SQVTM and CDR2 is ANQGSEA. CDR3 length: 13 amino acids. For the CDR3, the DNA is TGCAGCGTTGGAGTAGCTAGCACAGATACGCAGTATTTT. Amino acids: CSVGVASTDTQYF.

In this sample, this clone turned up a few times. This chain uses TRBV19 with TRBJ1-4, with 10 bases fitting TRBD1. This CDR3 contains 14 residues. The V segment lost 7 bases and the J segment 7 bases; nucleotides outside the gene matches: 6. CDR1 and CDR2 from the germline V gene are LNHDA and SQIVND (reference sequence). The CDR3 reads CASTDRGQSEKLFF. In nucleotides, the CDR3 is TGTGCCAGTACCGACAGGGGGCAGAGTGAAAAACTGTTTTTT. The whole variable domain, filled in from reference TRBV19 and TRBJ1-4, reads DGGITQSPKYLFRKEGQNVTLSCEQNLNHDAMYWYRQDPGQGLRLIYYSQIVNDFQKGDIAEGYSVSREKKESFPLTVTSAQKNPTAFYLCASTDRGQSEKLFFGSGTQLSVL.

The V and J genes are TRBV12-3 or TRBV12-4 and TRBJ1-2; D not certain. The V end was cut by 8 bases, the J end by 5 bases, with 15 bases between. This CDR3 is built from 13 residues. Written as DNA, the CDR3 is TGTGCCAGCTTCGGGTCGGCAGTTTATGGCTACACCTTC. It translates to CASFGSAVYGYTF.

J is TRBJ1-3 and V is TRBV7-8, with TRBD1 matching over 9 bases. Germline V gives CDR1 SGHVS, CDR2 FQNEAQ. This CDR3 contains 15 residues. V gave up 4 bases and J gave up 4 bases; unmatched junction bases: 5. The CDR3 loop is CASSSEDRGGNTIYF. The CDR3 nucleotides read TGTGCCAGCAGCTCAGAGGACAGGGGCGGAAACACCATATATTTT.

CDR3 nucleotides: TGTGCCAGCAAAAGAGAGCACACTGAAGCTTTCTTT. The encoded protein is CASKREHTEAFF. This chain links TRBV7-2 with TRBJ1-1; D remains unclear. Trimming pared 7 bases from V and 3 bases from J, leaving 9 bases between. The CDR3 is made up of 12 amino acids. Germline values: CDR1 SGHTA, CDR2 FQGNSA.

The chain uses TRBV7-2 and TRBJ2-6, with D maybe TRBD1 (5 bases). The V gene lost 2 bases and the J gene lost 1 base, with 15 bases spanning the gap. Germline V lookup: CDR1 SGHTA, CDR2 FQGNSA. The CDR3 contains 18 residues. The CDR3 loop is CASSLQKGRASGANVLTF. CDR3 nucleotide sequence: TGTGCCAGCAGCTTACAGAAGGGCAGGGCATCTGGGGCCAACGTCCTGACTTTC.

CDR3 nucleotide sequence: TGTGCCAGCAGCTACCCGGGGGTTACAGTCTATGGCTACACCTTC. Amino acids: CASSYPGVTVYGYTF. V gene TRBV5-5 combines with J gene TRBJ1-2, with D maybe TRBD1 (5 bases). Germline V gene lookup returns CDR1 SGHKS and CDR2 YYEKEE (reference sequence). The CDR3 loop spans 15 amino acids. V lost 3 bases and J lost 4, with 16 bases in between.

The J gene is TRBJ2-7, the V gene TRBV2; perhaps TRBD1 as D (6 bases). There are 12 residues in the CDR3. Germline V CDR1 and CDR2: SNHLY, FYNNEI. V lost 6 bases, J lost 2 bases, and 8 bases lay in between. This CDR3 reads CASRRGTYEQYF. The CDR3 DNA reads TGTGCCAGCAGAAGGGGGACCTACGAGCAGTACTTC. Full variable domain (remainder filled in from reference TRBV2 and TRBJ2-7): EPEVTQTPSHQVTQMGQEVILRCVPISNHLYFYWYRQILGQKVEFLVSFYNNEISEKSEIFDDQFSVERPDGSNFTLKIRSTKLEDSAMYFCASRRGTYEQYFGPGTRLTVT.

The chain recombines TRBV4-1 with TRBJ1-2, with 7 bases matching TRBD1. Per the germline V gene, CDR1 is MGHRA and CDR2 is YSYEKL. V shed 3 bases, J shed 8 bases, and the junction held 12 bases outside the gene matches. CDR3 length equals 15 residues. In nucleotides, the CDR3 is TGCGCCAGCAGCCACCCCCTGGAGGGGGCGTACGGCTACACCTTC. It encodes CASSHPLEGAYGYTF.

This chain links TRBV4-1 with TRBJ1-2; D is uncertain. The V gene's germline CDR1 is MGHRA and CDR2 YSYEKL. The CDR3 sequence is 17 residues long. Trimming shortened V by 2 bases and J by 4 bases, and 20 bases separated the two germline ends. CDR3 sequence reads: CASSQQGSEGVIYGYTF. In DNA form, the CDR3 reads TGCGCCAGCAGCCAACAAGGAAGTGAGGGTGTAATCTATGGCTACACCTTC.

The rearrangement links TRBV6-5 to TRBJ2-7; 7 bases map to TRBD2. This CDR3 has 14 amino acids. Trimming at V came to 2 bases and at J to 5 bases, leaving 6 bases not matched to a gene. CDR1 and CDR2 (germline): MNHEY, SVGAGI. The chain's CDR3 is CASSYGREFDEQYF. The DNA for the CDR3 is TGTGCCAGCAGTTACGGGAGGGAATTCGACGAGCAGTACTTC.

Comment on this clone: This same CDR3 is encoded by further DNA sequences in the sample. This sequence joins TRBV13 and TRBJ1-2; 9 nucleotides agree with TRBD1. The germline V gene has CDR1 PRHDT and CDR2 FYEKMQ (reference sequence). The CDR3 consists of 16 residues. V gave up 0 bases and J gave up 1 base; unmatched junction bases: 3. The CDR3 sequence is CASSLGQGAGNYGYTF. As DNA, the CDR3 is TGTGCCAGCAGCTTAGGACAGGGGGCCGGTAACTATGGCTACACCTTC.

V usage is TRBV3-1 (or the pseudogene TRBV3-2) and J usage is TRBJ1-3; D is undetermined. The V end was cut by 0 bases, the J end by 1 base, with 7 bases between. The CDR3 extends over 15 amino acids. Per germline, CDR1 LGHDT and CDR2 YNNKEL (reference sequence). Written as DNA, the CDR3 is TGTGCCAGCAGCCAAGATAAGCTTTCTGGAAACACCATATATTTT. Its translation: CASSQDKLSGNTIYF.

V is TRBV12-3 or TRBV12-4 and J is TRBJ1-1; D is perhaps TRBD1 (6 bases). Trimming pared 4 bases from V and 4 bases from J, leaving 10 bases between. The CDR3 is made up of 13 amino acids. The CDR3 here is CASSSTGSTEAFF. The CDR3 DNA reads as TGTGCCAGCAGTTCAACAGGGAGCACTGAAGCTTTCTTT.

CDR3: CASGEWAAGGYTF. CDR3 bases: TGTGCCAGCGGGGAGTGGGCGGCCGGTGGCTACACCTTC. The chain is built from TRBV5-6 and TRBJ1-2; D is unclear. The germline V and J ends were trimmed by 7 bases and 7 bases, with 17 bases remaining between them. Germline CDR1 is SGHDT and CDR2 is YYEEEE. The CDR3 sequence is 13 residues long.

This clone has just a few counts. The chain couples TRBV4-3 to TRBJ1-6; the D is unclear. Trimming took off 0 bases at V and 0 bases at J, with 9 bases between the two ends. CDR3 length: 17 residues. Germline lookup yields CDR1 LGHNA and CDR2 YSLEER. CDR3 nucleotide sequence: TGCGCCAGCAGCCAAGACAGACTAAGCTCCTATAATTCACCCCTCCACTTT. It specifies CASSQDRLSSYNSPLHF.

V usage is TRBV5-1 and J usage is TRBJ1-6; D gene ambiguous. With 0 bases removed from V and 5 bases from J, the gap between germline ends came to 9 bases. CDR3 length: 15 amino acids. Germline CDR1 reads SGHRS; CDR2 reads YFSETQ. Here the CDR3 DNA reads TGCGCCAGCAGCTTGGAGTCAGGTGATAATTCACCCCTCCACTTT. Its protein is CASSLESGDNSPLHF.

This rearrangement joins TRBV5-1 to TRBJ1-2, with a tentative D call TRBD1 (6 bases). This CDR3 comprises 15 residues. V dropped 4 bases and J dropped 6 bases, with 19 bases sitting between them. The germline V gene encodes CDR1 SGHRS and CDR2 YFSETQ. DNA for the CDR3: TGCGCCAGCAGCGTCGGTATGGACAGCCCACATGGCTACACCTTC. Translation gives CASSVGMDSPHGYTF.